This T cell receptor (beta chain) was obtained from a study of blood T cells in healthy people across ages. There are 13 residues in the CDR3. J lost 6 bases, V lost 7 bases, and 9 bases had no gene match. CDR1 and CDR2 from the germline V gene are SQVTM and ANQGSEA. As regards this clonotype: Antigen specificity is unknown.

Regarding the study as a whole: A greater number of naive CD4+ cells and higher diversity distinguished long-lived donors from aged donors. Investigators treated diversity estimates from one million T cells as underestimates. Significant beta diversity loss was already apparent by age around 40, declining roughly linearly.

Then a second PCR, running roughly 7 to 11 cycles, was carried out with a sample-barcoded 5' primer and a J-beta primer mix. Using its own MiXCR run on the 5' RACE reads, TCRdb lists one record per CDR3 protein. The sample contains around 990,000 distinct CDR3 sequences, 20% to 25% of which appear only once. These data were likewise used in another study, on T cells of mothers and their children.

The TCR comes from a girl aged 2-10 years in good health. Source material: blood. The J gene is TRBJ2-3, the V gene TRBV29-1; TRBD2 matches at 8 bases. CDR3 DNA sequence: TGCAGCGCCGGGTTAGCGGGGAGGGATACGCAGTATTTT. Its protein product is CSAGLAGRDTQYF.